The text below deals with one TCR beta chain. cDNA synthesis used the whole RNA isolate, giving expressed TCRB sequences. Sequencing used immunoSEQ multiplex PCR; TCRdb keeps in-frame clones, though not all of them. The sample contains 850,000 to 900,000 clones, roughly 15% of which appear only once. This entry is derived from a study of beta chain features in type 1 diabetes. The CDR3 spans 15 residues. V was pared by 5 bases and J by 1 base, with 6 bases of the junction left unmatched. Germline V lookup: CDR1 MNHNS, CDR2 SASEGT. The origin of this receptor is a woman aged 18-29 years in good health. Source material: naive CD4+ T cells from blood. This sequence joins TRBV6-1 and TRBJ2-7; TRBD1 matches at 9 bases. CDR3 DNA sequence: TGTGCCAGCAGTTCGACAGGGGGAGGGTCCTACGAGCAGTACTTC. Amino acids: CASSSTGGGSYEQYF.